What follows are 2 T cell receptor beta chains derived from one specimen sequenced in a study of blood T cell repertoires in COVID-19 (dated by TCRdb to 2018 to 2021). The method was the immunoSEQ multiplex PCR assay. As stored in TCRdb, this immuneACCESS dataset retains in-frame rearrangements with V and J assigned. A fraction of the clones does not appear; measured against another copy, unresolved V genes explain less than half of the discrepancy, and the remainder lacks a known reason. The sample table records 400,000 to 500,000 clones; roughly 84% of these occur just once. The ten largest clones capture around 1.5% of the sample. Sequencing was performed on PBMCs or T cells enriched from blood (not recorded which). These TCRs come from a young woman who had been exposed to COVID-19.

The table lists this clone with a few counts. The chain couples TRBV3-1 (or the pseudogene TRBV3-2) to TRBJ1-3, with D possibly TRBD1 on 6 matching bases. V was pared by 4 bases and J by 0 bases, with 13 bases between. Germline CDR1 and CDR2: LGHDT and YNNKEL (reference sequence). The CDR3 loop spans 16 amino acids. The CDR3, as DNA: TGTGCCAGCAGCCGCCCGACAGGACCCTCTGGAAACACCATATATTTT. It codes for CASSRPTGPSGNTIYF.

This CDR3 is CAWNYGGGTTDTQYF. The DNA for the CDR3 is TGTGCCTGGAACTATGGCGGGGGTACCACAGATACGCAGTATTTT. The chain is built from TRBV30 and TRBJ2-3, with 7 bases that match TRBD2. Germline V lookup: CDR1 GTSNPN, CDR2 SVGIG (reference sequence). The CDR3 loop spans 15 amino acids. Unmatched junction bases numbered 9, after V lost 4 bases and J lost 2 bases.